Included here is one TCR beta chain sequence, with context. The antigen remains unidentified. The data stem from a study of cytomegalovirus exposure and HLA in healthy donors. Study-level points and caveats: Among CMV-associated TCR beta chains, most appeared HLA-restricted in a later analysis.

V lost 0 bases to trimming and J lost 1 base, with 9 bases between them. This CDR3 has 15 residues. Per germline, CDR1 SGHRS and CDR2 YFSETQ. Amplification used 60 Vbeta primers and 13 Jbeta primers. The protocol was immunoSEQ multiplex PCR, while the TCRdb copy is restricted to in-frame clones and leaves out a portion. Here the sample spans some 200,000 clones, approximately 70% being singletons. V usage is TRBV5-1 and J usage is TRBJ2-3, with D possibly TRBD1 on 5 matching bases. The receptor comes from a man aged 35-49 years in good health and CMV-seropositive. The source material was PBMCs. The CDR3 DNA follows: TGCGCCAGCAGCTTGGGGACACCACGCACAGATACGCAGTATTTT. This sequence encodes CASSLGTPRTDTQYF. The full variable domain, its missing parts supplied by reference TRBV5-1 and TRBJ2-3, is KAGVTQTPRYLIKTRGQQVTLSCSPISGHRSVSWYQQTPGQGLQFLFEYFSETQRNKGNFPGRFSGRQFSNSRSEMNVSTLELGDSALYLCASSLGTPRTDTQYFGPGTRLTVL.